The 15 T cell receptor beta chains below were found in one sample sequenced in a study of T cells in Graves' hyperthyroidism and ophthalmopathy. RNA transcripts were the template for amplifying TCR beta CDR3 regions. First-round RT-PCR targeting the TCR CDR3 was performed with the HTBI primer set. TCRdb processed the multiplex PCR reads anew with MiXCR; each CDR3 protein has one entry. The sample shows about 620,000 distinct CDR3 sequences, roughly 16% of them seen only once. Sequencing was done on a sample of blood. These receptors came from a woman in her 30s with Graves' hyperthyroidism.

This chain joins TRBV27 and TRBJ2-1, with 14 bases that match TRBD2. V shed 7 bases, J shed 9 bases, and the junction held 14 bases outside the gene matches. Germline V gene sequence: CDR1 MNHEY, CDR2 SMNVEV (reference sequence). The CDR3 totals 17 residues. In DNA form, the CDR3 reads TGTGCCAGCACCTTTCGAGGGACTAGCGGGAGTAGGGGTGAGCAGTTCTTC. Amino acid sequence: CASTFRGTSGSRGEQFF.

This rearrangement joins TRBV13 to TRBJ2-7; D remains unclear. V lost 1 base and J lost 0, with 7 bases in between. The CDR3 sequence is 14 residues long. CDR1 is PRHDT and CDR2 is FYEKMQ in the germline V gene (reference sequence). CDR3 nucleotide sequence: TGTGCCAGCAGCTTAGTCATAGGCTCCTACGAGCAGTACTTC. Translated: CASSLVIGSYEQYF.

This clonotype appeared many times. The chain employs TRBV12-3 or TRBV12-4 and TRBJ2-3; 7 nucleotides agree with TRBD2. The CDR3 covers 15 residues. The V and J ends lost 9 bases and 2 bases, in that order; junction bases with no gene match: 11. The chain's CDR3 is CASTSWSGVTDTQYF. The CDR3 DNA follows: TGTGCCAGTACCTCTTGGAGCGGGGTCACAGATACGCAGTATTTT.

This clonotype was detected many times. This chain uses TRBV20-1 with TRBJ2-7, with 7 bases identical to TRBD2. V was pared by 0 bases and J by 3 bases, with 5 bases of the junction left unmatched. From germline, CDR1 is DFQATT and CDR2 SNEGSKA (reference sequence). This CDR3 comprises 14 residues. CDR3 amino acids: CSARDPRESYEQYF. The CDR3 DNA sequence: TGCAGTGCTAGAGATCCGCGGGAGAGCTACGAGCAGTACTTC.

The J gene is TRBJ1-3, the V gene TRBV30; D unresolved. The CDR3 extends over 14 amino acids. Germline V CDR1 and CDR2: GTSNPN, SVGIG (reference sequence). V was cut by 2 bases and J by 1 base, with 9 bases left in between. CDR3 sequence (DNA): TGTGCCTGGAGTAGCGAGTGGTCTGGAAACACCATATATTTT. This translates into CAWSSEWSGNTIYF. Filled out from reference TRBV30 and TRBJ1-3, the complete variable domain reads SQTIHQWPATLVQPVGSPLSLECTVEGTSNPNLYWYRQAAGRGLQLLFYSVGIGQISSEVPQNLSASRPQDRQFILSSKKLLLSDSGFYLCAWSSEWSGNTIYFGEGSWLTVV.

This clonotype was observed many times. The CDR3 region is CASSLDRGSNGYTF. The CDR3, as DNA: TGTGCCAGCAGCTTGGACAGGGGAAGTAATGGCTACACCTTC. This chain links TRBV5-4 with TRBJ1-2; 7 bases are shared with TRBD1. Unmatched junction bases numbered 5, after V lost 0 bases and J lost 6 bases. There are 14 residues in the CDR3. CDR1 and CDR2 (germline): SGHNT, YYREEE (reference sequence). The variable domain in full, completed from reference TRBV5-4 and TRBJ1-2, reads ETGVTQSPTHLIKTRGQQVTLRCSSQSGHNTVSWYQQALGQGPQFIFQYYREEENGRGNFPPRFSGLQFPNYSSELNVNALELDDSALYLCASSLDRGSNGYTFGSGTRLTVV.

This clonotype was counted ten times or more. The chain has TRBV2 and TRBJ1-4, with D hard to call. The germline V gene encodes CDR1 SNHLY and CDR2 FYNNEI. This CDR3 is 15 amino acids long. The ends were cut back, 6 bases at V and 8 bases at J, with 19 bases in the middle. CDR3 coding DNA: TGTGCCAGCAGGGATTCCGGGAGCTGGAGGGAAAAACTGTTTTTT. Amino acids: CASRDSGSWREKLFF.

The chain links TRBV5-1 to TRBJ2-3; TRBD2 matches 12 bases. Germline-derived CDR1 and CDR2 are SGHRS and YFSETQ. Unmatched junction bases numbered 8, after V lost 4 bases and J lost 2 bases. The CDR3 is 17 residues long. CDR3 sequence: CASSPSGLAGLTDTQYF. For the CDR3, the DNA is TGCGCCAGCAGCCCGTCGGGACTAGCGGGCCTCACAGATACGCAGTATTTT.

This clonotype appeared many times. This chain links TRBV7-2 with TRBJ2-5, with D tentatively TRBD2 (5 bases). Germline lookup yields CDR1 SGHTA and CDR2 FQGNSA. The CDR3 is 15 residues long. V lost 1 base, J lost 5 bases, and 14 bases lay in between. The CDR3 nucleotides read TGTGCCAGCAGCTTAGACGGAGGAAGAGCGGAGACCCAGTACTTC. Protein sequence: CASSLDGGRAETQYF.

V is TRBV11-1 and J is TRBJ1-1, with a tentative D call TRBD1 (6 bases). The length of the CDR3 is 15 residues. Germline V lookup: CDR1 SGHAT, CDR2 FQDESV (reference sequence). V was pared by 0 bases and J by 4 bases, with 12 bases between. CDR3 amino acids: CASSLARGPRTEAFF. As DNA, the CDR3 is TGTGCCAGCAGCTTAGCGCGGGGGCCTCGCACTGAAGCTTTCTTT.

This clonotype showed up many times. This sequence joins TRBV5-1 and TRBJ2-3, with D uncertain. Germline CDR1 and CDR2: SGHRS and YFSETQ. The CDR3 runs 15 residues. V lost 3 bases to trimming and J lost 6 bases, with 17 bases between them. Here the CDR3 reads CASSSDLLYRDTQYF. In nucleotides, the CDR3 is TGCGCCAGCAGCTCGGATTTGCTTTATAGGGATACGCAGTATTTT.

The chain couples TRBV15 to TRBJ2-1; D gene ambiguous. The ends were cut back, 4 bases at V and 4 bases at J, with 11 bases in the middle. Germline lookup yields CDR1 LNHNV and CDR2 YYDKDF (reference sequence). This CDR3 is 14 amino acids long. The CDR3 loop reads CATSNPRLYNEQFF. CDR3 sequence (DNA): TGTGCCACCAGCAACCCCAGACTGTACAATGAGCAGTTCTTC. The full variable domain, rest sourced from reference TRBV15 and TRBJ2-1, is DAMVIQNPRYQVTQFGKPVTLSCSQTLNHNVMYWYQQKSSQAPKLLFHYYDKDFNNEADTPDNFQSRRPNTSFCFLDIRSPGLGDTAMYLCATSNPRLYNEQFFGPGTRLTVL.

The table lists this clonotype with many counts. This chain links TRBV20-1 with TRBJ2-5, with 11 bases fitting TRBD2. V gave up 3 bases and J gave up 2 bases; unmatched junction bases: 8. This CDR3 contains 16 residues. The germline V gene has CDR1 DFQATT and CDR2 SNEGSKA (reference sequence). The CDR3 loop reads CSASYGTSGWQETQYF. Written as DNA, the CDR3 is TGCAGTGCTAGCTACGGGACTAGCGGATGGCAAGAGACCCAGTACTTC.

The chain recombines TRBV4-1 with TRBJ2-3; D is ambiguous. Trimming pared 0 bases from V and 8 bases from J, leaving 9 bases between. The CDR3 has 13 residues. Germline assignment: CDR1 MGHRA and CDR2 YSYEKL. CDR3: CASSQDNSITQYF. For the CDR3, the DNA is TGCGCCAGCAGCCAAGATAACTCGATTACGCAGTATTTT.

This clonotype was counted ten times or more. Its ends do not fully match the called genes, so a read error is possible. The CDR3 sequence is CARRKDDSYEQYF. CDR3 nucleotides: TGTGCCAGGAGGAAAGACGACTCCTACGAGCAGTACTTC. The chain employs TRBV30 and TRBJ2-7; TRBD2 might be the D (5 bases). Germline loops: CDR1 GTSNPN, CDR2 SVGIG (reference sequence). CDR3 length: 13 amino acids.